The clone carrying this T cell receptor beta chain was seen a handful of times. The antigen is undetermined. The record originates from a study of molecular identifiers for immune sequencing clone quantification. General study results and limits: Whereas naive cells kept under 1% of molecules in clones above 20 RNA copies, such clones held over 98% in effectors.

MiXCR was run by TCRdb on the PCR reads, yielding one entry per CDR3 protein. The sample includes about half a million distinct CDR3 sequences, 20% to 25% seen only once; the top ten take 0.7% to 1%. Sorted inputs of 20,000 to 1,000,000 cells, with 10%, 30% or 50% RNA, yielded naive CD8 libraries. The source material was naive CD8+ T cells from blood, with Jurkat cell RNA spiked in. Subset meaning: FACS-sorted CD8+CD4-CCR7+CD45RA+ naive T cells. The TCR was taken from a human donor in good health. Some libraries in this study had Jurkat cell RNA spiked in.

The CDR3 DNA reads as TGCAGTGCTAGAGATAGGAGAGAAGACTATGGCTACACCTTC. The encoded protein is CSARDRREDYGYTF. J is TRBJ1-2 and V is TRBV20-1; unclear D gene. Looked up from germline, CDR1 is DFQATT and CDR2 is SNEGSKA (reference sequence). This CDR3 contains 14 residues. Trimming left V 0 bases short and J 3 bases short, with 11 bases between.